This T cell receptor (beta chain) is from a study of shared clonotypes between healthy human individuals. As for the study in general: Sampling drew on donors who were two women and three men aged 18 to 49. Study-level findings and limits: Naive subsets generally exceeded memory subsets in estimated richness. Between a few donors, naive CD4 clonotypes were shared at a level of around 4.8%.

Generated by immunoSEQ multiplex PCR, the TCRdb table keeps only in-frame clones and is missing some. In the table there are fewer than 1 million clones, about 96% of which are singletons. As to this clone: What it binds is unknown.

The CDR3 contains 15 residues. V lost 2 bases, J lost 0 bases, and 12 bases lay in between. Germline CDR1 and CDR2: SGHDT and YYEEEE. Terminally differentiated effector memory CD45RA+ cells were excluded by CCR7 positive selection of CD45RO-negative cells. The TCR comes from a man aged 25-45 years in good health. Sequenced material: naive CD8+ T cells sorted from blood. This chain joins TRBV5-6 and TRBJ2-7; tentative D call: TRBD2 (6 bases). The CDR3 protein is CASSLDRLDSYEQYF. The DNA of the CDR3 is TGTGCCAGCAGCTTAGACAGACTAGACTCCTACGAGCAGTACTTC.